Here is one T cell receptor beta chain with its context. Its specificity is unknown. The data derive from a study of cytomegalovirus exposure and HLA in healthy donors. Germline CDR1 and CDR2: SGHRS and YFSETQ. There are 14 residues in the CDR3. Study-level points and caveats: With further analysis later on, most CMV-associated TCR beta chains appeared HLA-restricted. In a later analysis, 16,951 TCR beta sequences were associated with HLA alleles at 0.05 false discovery rate. TCR beta V- and J-gene trimming, according to a later analysis, was linked to a missense DCLRE1C variant.

PCR employed 60 Vbeta and 13 Jbeta primers. Measured with immunoSEQ multiplex PCR; TCRdb has only the in-frame clones, and not every one. In the table there are more than 110,000 clones, over 70% of which are singletons. The chain combines TRBV5-1 with TRBJ2-5; 9 positions agree with TRBD1. The DNA end favors TRBJ2-7, so the J call may be wrong. The TCR sequence derives from a male donor in good health and CMV-seronegative. The specimen sequenced was PBMCs. The CDR3, as DNA: TGCGCCAGCGGCGGGACAGGGAGAACCTACGAGCAGTACTTC. This gives the protein CASGGTGRTYEQYF.